This TCR beta chain was obtained from a study of OX40 agonist ivuxolimab in advanced cancers. Only in-frame clones appear in the TCRdb table, and some are missing; sequencing was by immunoSEQ multiplex PCR. Counted here are 70,000 or so clones, roughly 92% occurring once; the ten biggest clones make up 0.25% to 0.3%. Germline loops: CDR1 SGHVS, CDR2 FQNEAQ. Trimming shortened V by 5 bases and J by 8 bases, and 16 bases separated the two germline ends. The CDR3 totals 14 residues. This TCR was sampled from an adult with an advanced solid tumor such as melanoma, head and neck, liver or kidney cancer. V gene TRBV7-8 combines with J gene TRBJ2-1, with D maybe TRBD2 (6 bases). The source material was CD4+ or CD8+ T cells sorted from blood, sampled in a trial of the OX40 agonist ivuxolimab. CDR3 region: CASSPRLDWDEQFF. In DNA form, the CDR3 reads TGTGCCAGCAGCCCCCGACTAGATTGGGATGAGCAGTTCTTC.